These 23 T cell receptor beta chains were sequenced from one sample in a study of cytomegalovirus exposure and HLA in healthy donors. Both 60 Vbeta primers and 13 Jbeta primers went into the PCR. TCRdb's table, derived via immunoSEQ multiplex PCR, lists solely in-frame clones and lacks some. There are a few hundred thousand clones in the sample; approximately 81% occur only once, and around 8% lies in the top ten. The specimen was PBMCs. Receptors were obtained from a woman aged 55 to 70 in good health and CMV-seropositive.

This chain uses TRBV18 with TRBJ1-6; D is uncertain. The CDR3 extends over 15 amino acids. Germline V gene lookup returns CDR1 KGHSH and CDR2 LQKENI. V dropped 2 bases and J dropped 0 bases, with 5 bases sitting between them. The CDR3 loop is CASSPASSYNSPLHF. The CDR3, as DNA: TGTGCCAGCTCACCAGCGAGCTCCTATAATTCACCCCTCCACTTT.

The gene calls are TRBV6-1 and TRBJ1-1; no clear D. Germline-derived CDR1 and CDR2 are MNHNS and SASEGT. There are 14 residues in the CDR3. V was pared by 6 bases and J by 0 bases, with 11 bases between. CDR3 in amino acids: CASSVRVLNTEAFF. The DNA of the CDR3 is TGTGCCAGCAGCGTGAGGGTCCTGAACACTGAAGCTTTCTTT.

This clone showed up just a few times. V and J are TRBV28 and TRBJ2-2; 8 bases align to TRBD1. V trimming: 4 bases; J trimming: 3 bases; junction bases outside the gene matches: 10. The CDR3 totals 17 residues. Germline V gene lookup returns CDR1 MDHEN and CDR2 SYDVKM. CDR3 sequence: CASSSPGGATDTGELFF. The CDR3 bases are TGTGCCAGCAGTTCCCCAGGGGGCGCCACGGACACCGGGGAGCTGTTTTTT.

The chain combines TRBV19 with TRBJ2-7, with TRBD1 as a possible D gene (5 bases). This CDR3 comprises 14 residues. Germline V CDR1 and CDR2: LNHDA, SQIVND (reference sequence). With 2 bases removed from V and 6 bases from J, the gap between germline ends came to 14 bases. CDR3 amino acids: CASSIIQGRGEQYF. CDR3 DNA: TGTGCCAGTAGTATAATCCAGGGTCGAGGCGAGCAGTACTTC.

This chain links TRBV10-3 with TRBJ2-3; 11 bases match TRBD1. The germline V gene encodes CDR1 ENHRY and CDR2 SYGVKD. This CDR3 contains 16 residues. V trimming: 4 bases; J trimming: 4 bases; junction bases outside the gene matches: 7. The CDR3 nucleotides read TGTGCCATCAGTGCGGACAGGGGGCTACAGGCAGATACGCAGTATTTT. Protein product: CAISADRGLQADTQYF.

This chain links TRBV5-4 with TRBJ2-7, with D tentatively TRBD2 (7 bases). Germline V CDR1 and CDR2: SGHNT, YYREEE (reference sequence). The V end was cut by 4 bases, the J end by 0 bases, with 14 bases between. The CDR3 extends over 15 amino acids. This CDR3 is CASSRGGQSSYEQYF. CDR3 DNA sequence: TGTGCCAGCAGCAGGGGGGGGCAGAGCTCCTACGAGCAGTACTTC.

The chain carries TRBV7-2 and TRBJ2-1; 8 bases align to TRBD2. J lost 5 bases, V lost 4 bases, and 10 bases had no gene match. CDR3 length: 16 amino acids. The germline gives CDR1 SGHTA, CDR2 FQGNSA. CDR3 amino acids: CASSSPSGGGNNEQFF. The CDR3 DNA sequence: TGTGCCAGCAGCTCCCCGAGCGGGGGCGGAAACAATGAGCAGTTCTTC.

The V gene is TRBV10-3, the J gene TRBJ1-1; TRBD1 might be the D (6 bases). This CDR3 spans 12 amino acids. CDR1 ENHRY and CDR2 SYGVKD come from the germline V gene. Trimming took 6 bases from V and 6 from J, leaving 11 bases between them. CDR3 in DNA: TGTGCCATCAGGGACAGAAGGGCTGAAGCTTTCTTT. Translated, it gives CAIRDRRAEAFF.

The rearrangement links TRBV27 to TRBJ2-3; 12 positions match TRBD2. Losses at the gene ends were 7 bases for V and 1 base for J; bases not matched to a gene: 12. The CDR3 has 18 amino acids. The germline CDR1 and CDR2 sequences are MNHEY and SMNVEV (reference sequence). CDR3 sequence: CASTKGLAGILGTDTQYF. The DNA of the CDR3 is TGTGCCAGCACCAAAGGACTAGCGGGAATTCTTGGCACAGATACGCAGTATTTT.

This clone was observed once. The J gene is TRBJ1-4, the V gene TRBV28; D might be TRBD1 (5 bases). CDR1 and CDR2 from the germline V gene are MDHEN and SYDVKM. This CDR3 has 15 amino acids. Trimming took 6 bases from V and 5 from J, leaving 16 bases between them. CDR3 sequence: CASSTYGAGNEKLFF. CDR3 nucleotides: TGTGCCAGCAGCACCTATGGGGCCGGGAATGAAAAACTGTTTTTT.

This chain links TRBV5-1 with TRBJ2-5; tentatively, D is TRBD1 (6 bases). The germline CDR1 and CDR2 sequences are SGHRS and YFSETQ. With 3 bases removed from V and 5 bases from J, the gap between germline ends came to 11 bases. The CDR3 has 13 residues. The CDR3 coding sequence is TGCGCCAGCAGCTCGACAGGCGGGGAGACCCAGTACTTC. It translates to CASSSTGGETQYF.

In nucleotides, the CDR3 is TGTGCCAGTGAAGATGGGGACAGGGATTGCGAGCAGTACTTC. This codes for CASEDGDRDCEQYF. The rearrangement joins TRBV9 to TRBJ2-7; 9 bases match TRBD1. This CDR3 region has 14 residues. The J segment lost 6 bases and the V segment lost 8 bases, leaving 12 bases of the junction unmatched. Per the germline V gene, CDR1 is SGDLS and CDR2 is YYNGEE. Variable domain in full (rest from reference TRBV9 and TRBJ2-7): DSGVTQTPKHLITATGQRVTLRCSPRSGDLSVYWYQQSLDQGLQFLIQYYNGEERAKGNILERFSAQQFPDLHSELNLSSLELGDSALYFCASEDGDRDCEQYFGPGTRLTVT.

The table lists this clone with a few counts. This sequence joins TRBV2 and TRBJ2-5; D unresolved. The V gene lost 7 bases and the J gene lost 2 bases, with 5 bases spanning the gap. Germline V gives CDR1 SNHLY, CDR2 FYNNEI. This CDR3 region has 11 residues. The CDR3 sequence: CASTLQETQYF. In DNA, the CDR3 is TGTGCCAGCACTTTGCAAGAGACCCAGTACTTC. Drawing the rest from reference TRBV2 and TRBJ2-5, the complete variable domain is EPEVTQTPSHQVTQMGQEVILRCVPISNHLYFYWYRQILGQKVEFLVSFYNNEISEKSEIFDDQFSVERPDGSNFTLKIRSTKLEDSAMYFCASTLQETQYFGPGTRLLVL.

In this sample, this clone turned up once. J is TRBJ2-3 and V is TRBV10-1; D unclear. The V gene lost 10 bases and the J gene lost 5 bases, with 10 bases spanning the gap. In germline, CDR1 is WNHNN, CDR2 SYGVQD (reference sequence). CDR3 size: 11 residues. CDR3 amino acids: CATEVGDTQYF. The CDR3 coding sequence is TGCGCCACCGAGGTAGGAGATACGCAGTATTTT.

This clone was recorded only once. J is TRBJ2-7 and V is TRBV5-1; weak D call: TRBD1 (6 bases). V lost 6 bases and J 0 bases, leaving 13 bases between the germline ends. Germline loops: CDR1 SGHRS, CDR2 YFSETQ. The CDR3 has 14 amino acids. The CDR3 protein is CASTARQDSYEQYF. The CDR3 DNA is TGCGCCAGCACCGCGAGACAGGACTCCTACGAGCAGTACTTC.

The rearrangement uses TRBV9 and TRBJ2-1; D might be TRBD2 (6 bases). Germline assignment: CDR1 SGDLS and CDR2 YYNGEE. The CDR3 covers 15 residues. V was trimmed by 3 bases and J by 4 bases, leaving 14 bases between them. DNA for the CDR3: TGTGCCAGCAGCGCTACTAGCTTACAGTACAATGAGCAGTTCTTC. It yields the protein CASSATSLQYNEQFF.

The sample holds a few counts of this clone. V is TRBV10-3 and J is TRBJ1-1; possible D gene TRBD1, 6 bases. CDR1 ENHRY and CDR2 SYGVKD come from the germline V gene. Deletions cut 10 bases from V and 0 bases from J, with 15 bases between. CDR3 length: 14 residues. CDR3 sequence reads: CASEGGNMNTEAFF. The DNA for the CDR3 is TGTGCCAGCGAGGGGGGGAACATGAACACTGAAGCTTTCTTT.

CDR3 nucleotide sequence: TGTGCCAGCAGCCGGACAGAATATGGCTACACCTTC. This gives the protein CASSRTEYGYTF. The chain carries TRBV11-2 and TRBJ1-2; D is perhaps TRBD1 (6 bases). V dropped 5 bases and J dropped 5 bases, with 9 bases sitting between them. The CDR3 runs to 12 residues. Per germline, CDR1 SGHAT and CDR2 FQNNGV.

This clone was detected a few times. This chain uses TRBV7-9 with TRBJ2-1; tentative D call: TRBD2 (6 bases). The CDR3 contains 16 residues. The germline V gene encodes CDR1 SEHNR and CDR2 FQNEAQ (reference sequence). Trimming removed 2 bases from V and 0 bases from J, with 11 bases in between. This CDR3 is CASSLTAGASYNEQFF. The CDR3 coding sequence is TGTGCCAGCAGCTTAACAGCGGGCGCCTCCTACAATGAGCAGTTCTTC.

V and J are TRBV19 and TRBJ1-1; D gene ambiguous. The CDR3 is made up of 14 amino acids. Germline V gives CDR1 LNHDA, CDR2 SQIVND (reference sequence). V dropped 1 base and J dropped 7 bases, with 13 bases sitting between them. The CDR3 loop is CASSIGRMQSEAFF. The CDR3 nucleotides are TGTGCCAGTAGTATAGGGCGGATGCAGAGTGAAGCTTTCTTT.

The chain links TRBV18 to TRBJ1-3, with 8 bases aligning to TRBD1. This CDR3 spans 15 amino acids. With V trimmed by 3 bases and J by 3 bases, 4 bases remained unmatched. CDR1 and CDR2 (germline): KGHSH, LQKENI. CDR3 sequence: CASSPQGAFGNTIYF. Written as DNA, the CDR3 is TGTGCCAGCTCACCTCAGGGGGCATTTGGAAACACCATATATTTT.

This rearrangement joins TRBV6-1 to TRBJ2-3, with D perhaps matching TRBD1 (6 bases). The V gene's germline CDR1 is MNHNS and CDR2 SASEGT. This CDR3 has 13 amino acids. Trimming pared 7 bases from V and 3 bases from J, leaving 11 bases between. CDR3 in amino acids: CASNTGLTDTQYF. CDR3 nucleotides: TGTGCCAGCAATACAGGGCTAACAGATACGCAGTATTTT.

V and J are TRBV2 and TRBJ2-5; D perhaps matches TRBD1 (5 bases). V was pared by 11 bases and J by 5 bases, with 12 bases between. The CDR3 length is 11 residues. CDR1 and CDR2 (germline): SNHLY, FYNNEI. CDR3 loop: CAGAGFETQYF. The DNA for the CDR3 is TGTGCCGGGGCAGGGTTTGAGACCCAGTACTTC. Looking up the rest from reference TRBV2 and TRBJ2-5 gives the full variable domain: EPEVTQTPSHQVTQMGQEVILRCVPISNHLYFYWYRQILGQKVEFLVSFYNNEISEKSEIFDDQFSVERPDGSNFTLKIRSTKLEDSAMYFCAGAGFETQYFGPGTRLLVL.